Each of the 13 T cell receptor beta chains below was sequenced from the same sample in a study of blood T cell repertoires in COVID-19. Generated by immunoSEQ multiplex PCR, the TCRdb table keeps only in-frame clones and is missing some. Altogether more than 200,000 clones are present, roughly 82% being singletons, with the ten largest covering about 5.3%. What was sequenced was peripheral blood. The receptor source for this set is a woman of 80 years or more with active or convalescent COVID-19.

CDR3 sequence reads: CASSMNLWTGGGYTF. The DNA of the CDR3 is TGTGCCAGTAGTATGAATCTATGGACAGGGGGTGGCTACACCTTC. The genes are TRBV19 and TRBJ1-2, with 10 nucleotides matching TRBD1. With V trimmed by 3 bases and J by 7 bases, 8 bases remained unmatched. CDR1 is LNHDA and CDR2 is SQIVND in the germline V gene (reference sequence). The CDR3 has 15 residues.

The chain is built from TRBV6-4 and TRBJ2-2, with TRBD1 identical over 7 bases. V lost 6 bases and J lost 4; bases outside the gene matches: 5. Germline CDR1 is MRHNA and CDR2 is SNTAGT. The CDR3 contains 14 residues. The CDR3 DNA sequence: TGTGCCAGCAGGCCCCAGGGGGTCACCGGGGAGCTGTTTTTT. Amino acid sequence: CASRPQGVTGELFF.

This clone was found once. The chain carries TRBV12-1 and TRBJ2-7; no DNA check was done on the table's D call, TRBD2. TRBV12-1 represents a pseudogene. CDR3 length: 13 amino acids. In DNA form, the CDR3 reads TGTGCCAGCAGCTTTAGAGGAGACTACGAGCAGTACTTC. It yields the protein CASSFRGDYEQYF.

The chain is built from TRBV5-1 and TRBJ2-1, with D tentatively TRBD1 (6 bases). Looked up from germline, CDR1 is SGHRS and CDR2 is YFSETQ. The V and J ends lost 0 bases and 9 bases respectively, with 10 bases between them. This CDR3 region has 13 residues. CDR3 nucleotide sequence: TGCGCCAGCAGCTTGGGTTCAGGGGCTGAGCAGTTCTTC. Encoded protein: CASSLGSGAEQFF.

This chain joins TRBV19 and TRBJ2-1, with D unresolved. The ends were cut back, 1 base at V and 0 bases at J, with 10 bases in the middle. Germline CDR1 and CDR2: LNHDA and SQIVND (reference sequence). The CDR3 is 16 amino acids. The CDR3 DNA sequence: TGTGCCAGTAGTATAGGACACCCGAGCTCCTACAATGAGCAGTTCTTC. It codes for CASSIGHPSSYNEQFF.

The chain carries TRBV7-6 and TRBJ1-1; D is undetermined. This CDR3 spans 17 amino acids. Germline loops: CDR1 SGHVS, CDR2 FNYEAQ. Between the trimmed V and J ends, which lost 7 bases and 4 bases, there was a span of 25 bases. The CDR3 region has the DNA TGTGCCAGCACCCCCCTGGTAGGCGGAACCTTGGGCACTGAAGCTTTCTTT. It codes for CASTPLVGGTLGTEAFF.

This clone came up a few times. Here the CDR3 reads CASTQEGGRTYNEQFF. The DNA of the CDR3 is TGTGCCAGTACACAAGAGGGGGGGAGGACCTACAATGAGCAGTTCTTC. The V call is TRBV19, the J call TRBJ2-1; D perhaps matches TRBD2 (7 bases). The CDR3 length is 16 residues. The germline gives CDR1 LNHDA, CDR2 SQIVND (reference sequence). V lost 7 bases and J 2 bases, leaving 18 bases between the germline ends.

The chain employs TRBV11-2 and TRBJ1-1; D remains unclear. With 0 bases removed from V and 0 bases from J, the gap between germline ends came to 8 bases. CDR1 is SGHAT and CDR2 is FQNNGV in the germline V gene. This CDR3 comprises 15 residues. This chain's CDR3 is CASSLDSAVNTEAFF. The CDR3 region has the DNA TGTGCCAGCAGCTTAGATAGCGCCGTGAACACTGAAGCTTTCTTT.

The gene calls are TRBV28 and TRBJ2-3; tentatively, D is TRBD2 (5 bases). V was clipped by 3 bases and J by 1 base, with 11 bases between them. Germline V gene data show CDR1 as MDHEN and CDR2 as SYDVKM. The CDR3 is 15 amino acids. The CDR3 spells CASSFMAGGTDTQYF. The CDR3 bases are TGTGCCAGCAGTTTTATGGCGGGTGGCACAGATACGCAGTATTTT. Combining the CDR3 with reference TRBV28 and TRBJ2-3 gives the whole variable domain DVKVTQSSRYLVKRTGEKVFLECVQDMDHENMFWYRQDPGLGLRLIYFSYDVKMKEKGDIPEGYSVSREKKERFSLILESASTNQTSMYLCASSFMAGGTDTQYFGPGTRLTVL.

The CDR3 region has the DNA TGTGCCAGCAGCTTGGCCGGACAGGGTGACGGCTATGGCTACACCTTC. It codes for CASSLAGQGDGYGYTF. The chain employs TRBV5-4 and TRBJ1-2, with 8 nucleotides matching TRBD1. CDR3 size: 16 residues. Germline-derived CDR1 and CDR2 are SGHNT and YYREEE (reference sequence). The V gene end was trimmed by 0 bases and the J gene end by 4 bases; junction bases not matched to a gene: 8. The complete variable domain, with remaining parts taken from reference TRBV5-4 and TRBJ1-2, reads ETGVTQSPTHLIKTRGQQVTLRCSSQSGHNTVSWYQQALGQGPQFIFQYYREEENGRGNFPPRFSGLQFPNYSSELNVNALELDDSALYLCASSLAGQGDGYGYTFGSGTRLTVV.

The chain uses TRBV5-4 and TRBJ2-5; D is possibly TRBD2 (6 bases). V was trimmed by 4 bases and J by 1 base, leaving 17 bases between them. The CDR3 is made up of 16 amino acids. CDR1 SGHNT and CDR2 YYREEE come from the germline V gene (reference sequence). CDR3 nucleotide sequence: TGTGCCAGCAGCACGAAATCTAGCGTCCCCCAAGAGACCCAGTACTTC. Translated, it gives CASSTKSSVPQETQYF.

The V call is TRBV4-2, the J call TRBJ2-3; 14 bases line up with TRBD2. Looked up from germline, CDR1 is LGHNA and CDR2 is YNFKEQ. V shed 3 bases and J 2 bases; nucleotides not matched to a gene: 7. The CDR3 loop spans 18 amino acids. The CDR3 loop is CASSQTSGGASPTDTQYF. The CDR3 coding sequence is TGTGCCAGCAGCCAGACTAGCGGGGGGGCCTCTCCCACAGATACGCAGTATTTT.

This chain joins TRBV7-9 and TRBJ1-2; D unclear. V was pared by 4 bases and J by 4 bases, with 19 bases between. Germline CDR1 SEHNR, CDR2 FQNEAQ (reference sequence). This CDR3 comprises 16 residues. The CDR3 coding sequence is TGTGCCAGCAGCTCCCAGCGGGGTAATATCCTCTATGGCTACACCTTC. This translates into CASSSQRGNILYGYTF.